Below are 28 T cell receptor beta chains sequenced from a single sample in a study of shared clonotypes between healthy human individuals (dated by TCRdb to the early 2020s). To prepare the library, the immunoSEQ multiplex PCR assay was applied. The immuneACCESS repertoire file appears here via TCRdb, limited to in-frame rearrangements. These files lack a portion of the clones; in checked studies, under half of the deficit traces to unresolved V genes, and the cause of the others is not known. The sample profile shows over a million clones; around 78% of them were found once. The ten largest clones capture 0.61% of the sample. The specimen sequenced was memory CD4+ T cells from PBMCs. This sample's cell subset or site label indicates: CD45RA-negative fraction. Receptors originate from a man younger than 35 in good health. Some clones in this sample may be carry-over from other donors' samples.

The chain is built from TRBV7-9 and TRBJ2-7; D remains unclear. This CDR3 is built from 13 residues. V lost 2 bases and J lost 5, with 10 bases in between. Germline V gives CDR1 SEHNR, CDR2 FQNEAQ (reference sequence). CDR3 sequence reads: CASSLIPSHEQYF. CDR3 nucleotide sequence: TGTGCCAGCAGCTTAATACCTAGTCACGAGCAGTACTTC.

The rearrangement links TRBV4-1 to TRBJ1-5; the D gene is possibly TRBD1 (6 bases). Per germline, CDR1 MGHRA and CDR2 YSYEKL. V shed 1 base and J shed 6 bases, with 10 bases lying between them. The CDR3 runs to 14 residues. CDR3 in DNA: TGCGCCAGCAGCCAAGGTACAGGGAGTCAGCCCCAGCATTTT. Its translation: CASSQGTGSQPQHF.

The gene calls are TRBV12-2 and TRBJ2-7. TRBV12-2 is recorded as a pseudogene. The CDR3 is 16 amino acids. CDR3 sequence: CASRLRRGVASYEQYF. The CDR3 DNA reads TGTGCAAGTCGCCTGCGTAGGGGGGTGGCCAGCTACGAGCAGTACTTC.

This clone has only a few counts. This CDR3 reads CASSRPGKITEAFF. The CDR3 DNA is TGTGCCAGCTCTCGTCCAGGGAAGATTACTGAAGCTTTCTTT. J is TRBJ1-1 and V is TRBV14, with D possibly TRBD1 on 5 matching bases. CDR1 and CDR2 from the germline V gene are SGHDN and FVKESK. V gave up 8 bases and J gave up 5 bases, with 18 bases separating them. This CDR3 is built from 14 residues.

The chain employs TRBV4-3 and TRBJ1-2, with D unresolved. Deletions cut 1 base from V and 4 bases from J, with 13 bases between. The CDR3 is 15 amino acids. CDR1 and CDR2 from the germline V gene are LGHNA and YSLEER. DNA of the CDR3: TGCGCCAGCAGCCAAGCTCAATTAGGACCCTATGGCTACACCTTC. Translating gives CASSQAQLGPYGYTF.

The chain combines TRBV9 with TRBJ2-2, with 8 positions matching TRBD2. The CDR3 loop spans 16 amino acids. Germline V gene data show CDR1 as SGDLS and CDR2 as YYNGEE. The J segment lost 1 base and the V segment lost 4 bases, leaving 6 bases of the junction unmatched. DNA for the CDR3: TGTGCCAGCAGCACACGGGAGGGCGGGAACACCGGGGAGCTGTTTTTT. Encoded protein: CASSTREGGNTGELFF.

The chain is built from TRBV5-1 and TRBJ2-3; D is unclear. The length of the CDR3 is 11 residues. V was trimmed by 1 base and J by 7 bases, leaving 4 bases between them. The germline V gene has CDR1 SGHRS and CDR2 YFSETQ. In nucleotides, the CDR3 is TGCGCCAGCAGCTTGTCTTATACGCAGTATTTT. Translated, it gives CASSLSYTQYF.

This chain links TRBV9 with TRBJ2-1; 12 nucleotides align to TRBD2. The V segment lost 0 bases and the J segment 4 bases; nucleotides outside the gene matches: 8. CDR1 and CDR2 from the germline V gene are SGDLS and YYNGEE. The CDR3 is made up of 18 amino acids. DNA of the CDR3: TGTGCCAGCAGCGTAGGGGCTAGCGGGAGGGCTCAATACAATGAGCAGTTCTTC. Translating gives CASSVGASGRAQYNEQFF.

The chain combines TRBV11-2 with TRBJ2-1; TRBD2 matches 8 bases. CDR1 and CDR2 from the germline V gene are SGHAT and FQNNGV. The CDR3 has 14 residues. J was trimmed by 3 bases and V by 11 bases; bases with no gene match: 9. CDR3 sequence: CASQIAGLYNEQFF. The DNA for the CDR3 is TGTGCCTCTCAGATAGCGGGACTCTACAATGAGCAGTTCTTC.

There are many counts of this clone. The gene calls are TRBV6-1 and TRBJ2-7, with 7 nucleotides matching TRBD2. CDR3 size: 15 residues. The junction had 14 bases not matched to a gene; V was cut back by 3 bases and J by 9 bases. Germline V gene lookup returns CDR1 MNHNS and CDR2 SASEGT. CDR3 bases: TGTGCCAGCAGTGACCTTTGGAGGGAGGGGTCTTGGCAGTACTTC. Residues: CASSDLWREGSWQYF.

The chain couples TRBV5-5 to TRBJ2-3; D ambiguous. V was pared by 0 bases and J by 1 base, with 6 bases between. The CDR3 is 14 residues long. Per the germline V gene, CDR1 is SGHKS and CDR2 is YYEKEE (reference sequence). In DNA form, the CDR3 reads TGTGCCAGCAGCTTGGAGCCCGGCACAGATACGCAGTATTTT. It specifies CASSLEPGTDTQYF. Supplemented by reference TRBV5-5 and TRBJ2-3, the full variable domain reads DAGVTQSPTHLIKTRGQQVTLRCSPISGHKSVSWYQQVLGQGPQFIFQYYEKEERGRGNFPDRFSARQFPNYSSELNVNALLLGDSALYLCASSLEPGTDTQYFGPGTRLTVL.

Ten or more counts support this clone. In the same sample, other DNA sequences code for this CDR3. The chain carries TRBV5-6 and TRBJ2-5; D remains ambiguous. The CDR3 extends over 11 amino acids. Germline V gene data show CDR1 as SGHDT and CDR2 as YYEEEE. V was shortened by 4 bases and J by 8 bases, with 9 bases between the two germline ends. The CDR3 is CASSRLGTQYF. Written as DNA, the CDR3 is TGTGCCAGCAGCCGACTGGGTACCCAGTACTTC.

This chain joins TRBV29-1 and TRBJ2-7; 11 bases align to TRBD1. V lost 6 bases, J lost 4 bases, and 5 bases stayed unmatched. CDR1 is SQVTM and CDR2 is ANQGSEA in the germline V gene. The CDR3 spans 13 residues. CDR3 DNA: TGCAGCGTCTGGACAGGGGGCACGTACGAGCAGTACTTC. It encodes CSVWTGGTYEQYF.

The chain is built from TRBV9 and TRBJ2-1, with D maybe TRBD1 (5 bases). Germline V gene sequence: CDR1 SGDLS, CDR2 YYNGEE. Trimming took 4 bases from V and 6 from J, leaving 17 bases between them. The CDR3 spans 15 residues. CDR3 region: CASSPQVRVGNEQFF. The DNA for the CDR3 is TGTGCCAGCAGCCCACAGGTCAGGGTGGGCAATGAGCAGTTCTTC.

This clone appeared a few times. V and J are TRBV7-6 and TRBJ2-1, with D possibly TRBD1 on 5 matching bases. Trimming stripped 7 bases from V and 9 bases from J, with 16 bases between. The CDR3 has 13 residues. The germline V gene encodes CDR1 SGHVS and CDR2 FNYEAQ. The CDR3 DNA sequence: TGTGCCAGCACTACGGCGGCAAGGGGTGAGCAGTTCTTC. As protein: CASTTAARGEQFF.

Concerning this clone itself: Just one base apart from a much larger clone, this may be a read error. The chain joins TRBV29-1 to TRBJ2-1; TRBD1 aligns across 7 bases. The CDR3 has 14 residues. Germline V gives CDR1 SQVTM, CDR2 ANQGSEA. The CDR3 bases are TGCAGCGTAGGGGGACAGTTAACATACAATGAGCGGTTCTTC. It translates to CSVGGQLTYNERFF.

The chain employs TRBV6-5 and TRBJ2-5, with TRBD1 matching over 9 bases. The V gene end was trimmed by 9 bases and the J gene end by 3 bases; junction bases not matched to a gene: 5. Germline lookup yields CDR1 MNHEY and CDR2 SVGAGI. The CDR3 length is 13 residues. The CDR3 bases are TGTGCCAGACAGGGGGCAGGGGAAGAGACCCAGTACTTC. It yields the protein CARQGAGEETQYF.

This clone was detected only a few times. The genes are TRBV7-9 and TRBJ2-1; D is unclear. The germline CDR1 and CDR2 sequences are SEHNR and FQNEAQ (reference sequence). This CDR3 is built from 13 residues. V lost 2 bases and J lost 8, with 10 bases in between. CDR3 nucleotide sequence: TGTGCCAGCAGCTTAATGCCCGTTTATGAGCAGTTCTTC. Translating it yields CASSLMPVYEQFF.

The chain has TRBV19 and TRBJ1-5; possibly TRBD1 for D (5 bases). Germline V gives CDR1 LNHDA, CDR2 SQIVND (reference sequence). Trimming cost V 5 bases and J 3 bases, with 11 bases left between them. The CDR3 contains 14 residues. The DNA for the CDR3 is TGTGCCAGTAGTTTGACAGACTACAATCAGCCCCAGCATTTT. Amino acids: CASSLTDYNQPQHF. Together with reference TRBV19 and TRBJ1-5, the CDR3 gives the full variable domain: DGGITQSPKYLFRKEGQNVTLSCEQNLNHDAMYWYRQDPGQGLRLIYYSQIVNDFQKGDIAEGYSVSREKKESFPLTVTSAQKNPTAFYLCASSLTDYNQPQHFGDGTRLSIL.

J is TRBJ1-4 and V is TRBV6-1, with D maybe TRBD1 (6 bases). CDR3 length: 14 amino acids. CDR1 is MNHNS and CDR2 is SASEGT in the germline V gene. V was clipped by 1 base and J by 11 bases, with 14 bases between them. The CDR3 here is CASSEGGLRGKLFF. The CDR3 DNA reads TGTGCCAGCAGTGAAGGTGGCCTTAGGGGGAAACTGTTTTTT.

Remarks on this clone: Possible read error: a much larger clone is one base away. This same CDR3 is encoded by further DNA sequences in the sample. This chain connects TRBV5-1 to TRBJ2-3; perhaps D is TRBD1 or TRBD2 (5 bases each). The CDR3 runs to 14 residues. Germline loops: CDR1 SGHRS, CDR2 YFSETQ. Between the trimmed V and J ends, which lost 0 bases and 0 bases, there was a span of 5 bases. The CDR3 spells CASSLGGSTDTQYF. DNA of the CDR3: TGCGCCAGCAGCTTGGGGGGGAGCACAGATACGCAGTATTTT.

The chain has TRBV5-4 and TRBJ2-5; 9 nucleotides line up with TRBD2. The assigned J gene may be wrong: the sequence end matches TRBJ2-7 better. The CDR3 loop spans 16 amino acids. Germline assignment: CDR1 SGHNT and CDR2 YYREEE (reference sequence). This CDR3 is CASTLFRGREGDEQYF. DNA for the CDR3: TGTGCCAGCACCCTTTTTCGCGGGAGGGAAGGCGACGAGCAGTACTTC.

V usage is TRBV7-8 and J usage is TRBJ2-7; weak D call: TRBD2 (5 bases). Trimming took 2 bases from V and 6 from J, leaving 14 bases between them. CDR1 and CDR2 from the germline V gene are SGHVS and FQNEAQ. CDR3 length: 14 amino acids. CDR3 sequence (DNA): TGTGCCAGCAGCTTAACCCCAACTAGTTTCGAGCAGTACTTC. Its translation: CASSLTPTSFEQYF.

This clone has a count of ten or more. This chain links TRBV28 with TRBJ2-7; D possibly corresponds to TRBD1 (5 bases). V was trimmed by 7 bases and J by 3 bases, leaving 19 bases between them. The CDR3 contains 15 residues. CDR1 and CDR2 from the germline V gene are MDHEN and SYDVKM. CDR3 nucleotides: TGTGCCAGCACCCCCCCTGGGGCAACCTTCTACGAGCAGTACTTC. Translation gives CASTPPGATFYEQYF.

The rearrangement uses TRBV18 and TRBJ2-7; 9 bases line up with TRBD1. The CDR3 runs to 13 residues. Germline V lookup: CDR1 KGHSH, CDR2 LQKENI. The trim removed 4 bases at V and 3 bases at J, leaving 1 base unmatched. The CDR3 is CASSQGQGYEQYF. In DNA form, the CDR3 reads TGTGCCAGCTCACAGGGACAGGGCTACGAGCAGTACTTC.

The chain couples TRBV7-3 to TRBJ2-3; D perhaps matches TRBD1 (6 bases). CDR1 is SGHTA, CDR2 FQGTGA, per germline. This CDR3 region has 15 residues. V lost 1 base, J lost 0 bases, and 8 bases lay in between. CDR3 residues: CASSLMGHSTDTQYF. The CDR3 nucleotides are TGTGCCAGCAGCTTAATGGGACACAGCACAGATACGCAGTATTTT. The full variable domain, rest sourced from reference TRBV7-3 and TRBJ2-3, is GAGVSQTPSNKVTEKGKYVELRCDPISGHTALYWYRQSLGQGPEFLIYFQGTGAADDSGLPNDRFFAVRPEGSVSTLKIQRTERGDSAVYLCASSLMGHSTDTQYFGPGTRLTVL.

The chain is built from TRBV28 and TRBJ1-2; TRBD1 matches 9 bases. The CDR3 covers 16 residues. Germline lookup yields CDR1 MDHEN and CDR2 SYDVKM. V was clipped by 6 bases and J by 6 bases; unmatched bases: 14. CDR3 protein: CASSPHHAGQGDGYTF. Written as DNA, the CDR3 is TGTGCCAGCAGCCCCCACCATGCGGGACAGGGTGATGGCTACACCTTC.

V and J are TRBV27 and TRBJ2-1; D possibly uses TRBD1 or TRBD2 (5 bases each). There are 15 residues in the CDR3. Germline lookup yields CDR1 MNHEY and CDR2 SMNVEV (reference sequence). V shed 1 base and J shed 3 bases, with 10 bases lying between them. The CDR3 bases are TGTGCCAGCAGTTTATACGGGGCTAGCTACAATGAGCAGTTCTTC. Translated, it gives CASSLYGASYNEQFF.